This T cell receptor beta chain derives from a study of siplizumab effects on memory and regulatory T cells. Regarding the study as a whole: Roughly 80-97% of proliferating CD4+ or CD8+ clones lacked an assignable naive or memory phenotype.

Looked up from germline, CDR1 is SEHNR and CDR2 is FQNEAQ (reference sequence). V was pared by 8 bases and J by 2 bases, with 12 bases between. This CDR3 is 13 amino acids long. The repertoire was sequenced with immunoSEQ multiplex PCR; TCRdb's copy has only in-frame clones and lacks some. Of more than 60,000 clones in the sample, 90% to 95% were seen once. This clone appeared a few times. Antigen specificity is unknown. The material sequenced was CD8+ T cells sorted from blood. The sequence derives from a human donor in good health. The rearrangement uses TRBV7-9 and TRBJ2-5; unclear D gene. The CDR3 DNA reads as TGTGCCAGCGGCGAGGCAGCACAAGAGACCCAGTACTTC. Its translation is CASGEAAQETQYF.